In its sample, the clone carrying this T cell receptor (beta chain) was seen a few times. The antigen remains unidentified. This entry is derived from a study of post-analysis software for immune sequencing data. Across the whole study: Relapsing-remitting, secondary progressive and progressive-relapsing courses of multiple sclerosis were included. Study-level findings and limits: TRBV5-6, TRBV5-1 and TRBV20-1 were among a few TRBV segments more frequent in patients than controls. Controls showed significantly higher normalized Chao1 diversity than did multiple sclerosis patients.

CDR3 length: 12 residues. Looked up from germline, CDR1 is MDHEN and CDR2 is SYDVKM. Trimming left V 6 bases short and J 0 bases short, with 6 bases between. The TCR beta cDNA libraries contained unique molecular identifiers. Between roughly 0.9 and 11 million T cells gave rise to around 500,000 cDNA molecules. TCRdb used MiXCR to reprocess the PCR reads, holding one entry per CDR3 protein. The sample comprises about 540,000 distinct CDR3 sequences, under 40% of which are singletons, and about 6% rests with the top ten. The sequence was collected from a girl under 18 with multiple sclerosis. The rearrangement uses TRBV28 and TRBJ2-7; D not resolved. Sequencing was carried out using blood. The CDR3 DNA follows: TGTGCCAGCAGCCCCGTCTCCTACGAGCAGTACTTC. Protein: CASSPVSYEQYF.